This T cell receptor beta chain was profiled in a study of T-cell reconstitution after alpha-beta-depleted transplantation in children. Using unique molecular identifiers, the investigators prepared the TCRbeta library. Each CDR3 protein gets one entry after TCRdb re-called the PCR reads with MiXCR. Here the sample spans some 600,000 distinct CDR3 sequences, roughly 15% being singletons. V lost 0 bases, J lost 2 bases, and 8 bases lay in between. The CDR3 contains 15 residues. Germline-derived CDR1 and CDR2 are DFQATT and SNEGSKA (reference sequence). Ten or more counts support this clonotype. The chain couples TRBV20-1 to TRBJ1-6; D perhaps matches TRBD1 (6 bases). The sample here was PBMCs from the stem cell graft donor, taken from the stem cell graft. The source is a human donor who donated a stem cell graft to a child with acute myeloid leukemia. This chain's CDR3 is CSAREGGTYNSPLHF. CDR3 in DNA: TGCAGTGCTAGAGAAGGGGGGACCTATAATTCACCCCTCCACTTT.